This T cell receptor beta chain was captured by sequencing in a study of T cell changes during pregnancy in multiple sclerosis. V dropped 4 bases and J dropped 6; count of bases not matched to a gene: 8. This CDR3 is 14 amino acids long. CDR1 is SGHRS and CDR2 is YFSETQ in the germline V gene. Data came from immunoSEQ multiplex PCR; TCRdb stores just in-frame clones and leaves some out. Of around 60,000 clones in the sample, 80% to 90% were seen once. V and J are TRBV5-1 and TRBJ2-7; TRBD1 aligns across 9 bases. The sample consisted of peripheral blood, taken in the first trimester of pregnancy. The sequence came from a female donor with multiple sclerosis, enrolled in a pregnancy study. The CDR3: CASSDRDRAVEQYF. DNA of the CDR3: TGCGCCAGCAGCGACCGGGACAGGGCTGTCGAGCAGTACTTC.